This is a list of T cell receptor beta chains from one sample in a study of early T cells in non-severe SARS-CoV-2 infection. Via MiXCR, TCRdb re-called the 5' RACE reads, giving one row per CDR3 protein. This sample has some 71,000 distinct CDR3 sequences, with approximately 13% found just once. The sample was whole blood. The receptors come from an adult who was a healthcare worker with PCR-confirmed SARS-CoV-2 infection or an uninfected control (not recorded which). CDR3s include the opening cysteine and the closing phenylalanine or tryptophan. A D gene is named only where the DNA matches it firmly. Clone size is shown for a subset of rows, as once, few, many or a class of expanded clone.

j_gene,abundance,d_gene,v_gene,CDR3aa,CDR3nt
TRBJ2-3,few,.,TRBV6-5,CASRVRGASSTDTQYF,TGTGCCAGCAGAGTACGGGGGGCCTCTAGCACAGATACGCAGTATTTT
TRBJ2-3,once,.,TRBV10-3,CVILAVRTDTQYF,TGTGTCATCTTAGCGGTGAGGACAGATACGCAGTATTTT
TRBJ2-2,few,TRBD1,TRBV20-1,CSARDLAGTGGDTGELFF,TGCAGTGCTAGAGATCTGGCGGGGACAGGCGGGGACACCGGGGAGCTGTTTTTT
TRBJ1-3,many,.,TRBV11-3,CASSPGFGDGNTIYF,TGTGCCAGCAGCCCAGGGTTCGGGGATGGAAACACCATATATTTT
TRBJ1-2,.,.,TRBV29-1,CSGSGARGYTF,TGCAGCGGGTCCGGGGCGCGAGGCTACACCTTC
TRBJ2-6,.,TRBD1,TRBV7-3,CASSRDSSGANVLTF,TGTGCCAGCAGCAGGGACAGCTCTGGGGCCAACGTCCTGACTTTC
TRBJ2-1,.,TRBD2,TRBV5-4,CASSAPTSLSSYNEQFF,TGTGCCAGCAGCGCTCCGACTAGCCTTAGCTCCTACAATGAGCAGTTCTTC
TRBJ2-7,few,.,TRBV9,CASSVGVLSYEQYF,TGTGCCAGCAGCGTAGGGGTCCTCTCCTACGAGCAGTACTTC
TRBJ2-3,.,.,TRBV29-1,CSVEENTADTQYF,TGCAGCGTTGAAGAGAACACCGCAGATACGCAGTATTTT
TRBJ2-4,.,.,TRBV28,CASSNQGFWAKNIQYF,TGTGCCAGCAGTAACCAGGGGTTTTGGGCCAAAAACATTCAGTACTTC
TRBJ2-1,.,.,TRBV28,CASSFRSGVGIGEQFF,TGTGCCAGCAGTTTTAGGTCAGGGGTCGGGATCGGTGAGCAGTTCTTC
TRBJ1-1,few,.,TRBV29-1,CSVSGAGTEAFF,TGCAGCGTTTCGGGGGCCGGTACTGAAGCTTTCTTT
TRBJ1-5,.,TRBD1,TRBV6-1,CASSEGQVYSNQPQHF,TGTGCCAGCAGTGAGGGACAGGTCTATAGCAATCAGCCCCAGCATTTT
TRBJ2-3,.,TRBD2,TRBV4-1,CASSQEAGLASTDTQYF,TGCGCCAGCAGCCAAGAAGCGGGACTAGCGAGCACAGATACGCAGTATTTT
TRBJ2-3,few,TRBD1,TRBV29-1,CSVDSTGGVADTQYF,TGCAGCGTTGACAGCACAGGGGGCGTCGCAGATACGCAGTATTTT
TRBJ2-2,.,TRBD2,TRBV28,CASSSRGGRSGELFF,TGTGCCAGCAGTTCCCGGGGGGGCCGGTCCGGGGAGCTGTTTTTT
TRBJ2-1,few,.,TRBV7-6,CASSLVGQLNEQFF,TGTGCCAGCAGCTTAGTGGGCCAGCTTAATGAGCAGTTCTTC
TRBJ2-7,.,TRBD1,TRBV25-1,CVSSEYRQGAGEQYF,TGTGTCAGCAGTGAATACAGGCAGGGGGCTGGCGAGCAGTACTTC